The 28 T cell receptor beta chains reported below all come from one sample, sequenced in a study of T cells after yellow fever vaccination (dated by TCRdb to the late 2010s). The library was obtained by 5' RACE. The sequencing machine was an Illumina HiSeq 2500. TCRdb trimmed the raw reads at Q25, called clones with MiXCR and kept productive beta chains. Rows are combined by CDR3 protein, so each entry shows the most common genes and DNA. This sample has a few hundred thousand distinct CDR3 sequences in its table, and under 7.5% of those were observed once. The leading ten clones occupy over 14% of the sample. The label giving this sample's treatment or condition can be read as: live attenuated yellow fever vaccine strain. Sequenced material: PBMCs, taken 5 days after the yellow fever booster vaccination. All receptors derive from a man younger than 45 who received the YFV17D yellow fever vaccine.

The table lists this clonotype with a few counts. The CDR3 region has the DNA TGCGCCAGCAGCTTGGTGGGGGGCGCGATCACCGGGGAGCTGTTTTTT. As protein: CASSLVGGAITGELFF. The chain is built from TRBV5-1 and TRBJ2-2; D tentatively fits TRBD1 or TRBD2 (6 bases each). Germline values: CDR1 SGHRS, CDR2 YFSETQ. There are 16 residues in the CDR3. V lost 0 bases and J lost 4, with 13 bases in between.

This clonotype occurred many times. The chain carries TRBV27 and TRBJ2-2, with TRBD1 matching over 9 bases. From germline, CDR1 is MNHEY and CDR2 SMNVEV (reference sequence). After removal of 1 base from V and 7 bases from J, the junction contained 1 base not matched to a gene. CDR3 length: 14 residues. The CDR3, as DNA: TGTGCCAGCAGTTTATACAGGGGGCACGGGGAGCTGTTTTTT. Protein product: CASSLYRGHGELFF.

Ten or more counts support this clonotype. The genes are TRBV7-9 and TRBJ2-1, with D tentatively TRBD2 (6 bases). The CDR3 runs 14 residues. CDR1 is SEHNR and CDR2 is FQNEAQ in the germline V gene (reference sequence). The V end lost 9 bases, the J end lost 0 bases, and 12 bases lay between the germline ends. The CDR3: CASTAGSSYNEQFF. The CDR3, as DNA: TGTGCCAGTACGGCCGGGAGCTCCTACAATGAGCAGTTCTTC. The variable domain in full, with the rest retrieved from reference TRBV7-9 and TRBJ2-1, is DTGVSQNPRHKITKRGQNVTFRCDPISEHNRLYWYRQTLGQGPEFLTYFQNEAQLEKSRLLSDRFSAERPKGSFSTLEIQRTEQGDSAMYLCASTAGSSYNEQFFGPGTRLTVL.

At least ten counts were recorded for this clonotype. This chain joins TRBV7-8 and TRBJ2-5; 7 positions match TRBD1. From germline, CDR1 is SGHVS and CDR2 FQNEAQ. V lost 3 bases, J lost 3 bases, and 7 bases stayed unmatched. This CDR3 spans 15 amino acids. The CDR3 DNA follows: TGTGCCAGCAGCTTGAGGGGGCCAGCAAAAGAGACCCAGTACTTC. Translation: CASSLRGPAKETQYF. Looking up the rest from reference TRBV7-8 and TRBJ2-5 gives the full variable domain: GAGVSQSPRYKVAKRGQDVALRCDPISGHVSLFWYQQALGQGPEFLTYFQNEAQLDKSGLPSDRFFAERPEGSVSTLKIQRTQQEDSAVYLCASSLRGPAKETQYFGPGTRLLVL.

This clonotype has a handful of counts. The chain uses TRBV7-2 and TRBJ2-7, with D possibly called TRBD1 or TRBD2 (5 bases each). CDR1 is SGHTA and CDR2 is FQGNSA in the germline V gene. V lost 3 bases and J lost 7, with 13 bases in between. There are 13 residues in the CDR3. This CDR3 is CASSLDWDGEQYF. DNA of the CDR3: TGTGCCAGCAGCTTGGACTGGGACGGGGAGCAGTACTTC.

CDR3 amino acids: CASSLPPGSGRIHEQFF. DNA for the CDR3: TGCGCCAGCAGCCTTCCTCCGGGGAGCGGGAGAATCCATGAGCAGTTCTTC. The V call is TRBV4-1, the J call TRBJ2-1; 8 positions agree with TRBD2. The CDR3 covers 17 residues. Trimming removed 4 bases from V and 8 bases from J; junction bases left unmatched: 16. In germline, CDR1 is MGHRA, CDR2 YSYEKL.

This clonotype was counted at least ten times. This chain uses TRBV20-1 with TRBJ1-4, with a tentative D call TRBD1 (6 bases). The CDR3 covers 13 residues. Deletions cut 6 bases from V and 8 bases from J, with 16 bases between. Germline V gene sequence: CDR1 DFQATT, CDR2 SNEGSKA (reference sequence). The CDR3 loop reads CSAWGGGREKLFF. As DNA, the CDR3 is TGCAGTGCCTGGGGAGGGGGTCGGGAAAAACTGTTTTTT.

This clonotype was seen only a few times. The V gene is TRBV29-1, the J gene TRBJ1-4; 11 nucleotides agree with TRBD1. V lost 6 bases and J lost 12; bases outside the gene matches: 12. Per germline, CDR1 SQVTM and CDR2 ANQGSEA. The CDR3 covers 14 residues. The CDR3 is CSVGQGGFSGQLFF. CDR3 coding DNA: TGCAGCGTGGGACAGGGGGGTTTTTCGGGGCAACTGTTTTTT. The full variable domain, completed using reference TRBV29-1 and TRBJ1-4, is SAVISQKPSRDICQRGTSLTIQCQVDSQVTMMFWYRQQPGQSLTLIATANQGSEATYESGFVIDKFPISRPNLTFSTLTVSNMSPEDSSIYLCSVGQGGFSGQLFFGSGTQLSVL.

This rearrangement joins TRBV20-1 to TRBJ2-7; D is ambiguous. Between the trimmed V and J ends, which lost 4 bases and 3 bases, there was a span of 7 bases. This CDR3 spans 11 amino acids. Germline loops: CDR1 DFQATT, CDR2 SNEGSKA (reference sequence). As DNA, the CDR3 is TGCAGTGCTATGTTGGACTACGAGCAGTACTTC. As protein: CSAMLDYEQYF.

This clonotype came up a few times. As DNA, the CDR3 is TGTGCCAGCAGCCCAGGTATAATTCAGTTCTTC. This encodes CASSPGIIQFF. The gene calls are TRBV11-2 and TRBJ2-1; no reliable D call. The germline V gene has CDR1 SGHAT and CDR2 FQNNGV. Trimming removed 5 bases at V and 13 bases at J, with 12 bases between. The CDR3 extends over 11 amino acids.

This clonotype was seen at least ten times. V and J are TRBV18 and TRBJ2-2, with D tentatively TRBD1 or TRBD2 (5 bases each). Germline-derived CDR1 and CDR2 are KGHSH and LQKENI. V lost 3 bases to trimming and J lost 4 bases, with 18 bases between them. The length of the CDR3 is 17 residues. CDR3 protein: CASSPPGPYESTGELFF. CDR3 DNA: TGTGCCAGCTCACCGCCGGGGCCCTACGAAAGCACCGGGGAGCTGTTTTTT.

The chain uses TRBV27 and TRBJ2-7; 12 bases match TRBD2. With 3 bases clipped from V and 7 bases from J, the junction kept 7 bases outside the gene matches. This CDR3 comprises 15 residues. Germline CDR1 is MNHEY and CDR2 is SMNVEV (reference sequence). CDR3 bases: TGTGCCAGCAGTTTCCTAGCGGGAGGGCCTGGAGAGCAGTACTTC. Translating gives CASSFLAGGPGEQYF.

In its sample, this clonotype was seen a few times. The chain carries TRBV7-2 and TRBJ2-7; 8 bases match TRBD2. Germline V lookup: CDR1 SGHTA, CDR2 FQGNSA. The CDR3 sequence is 15 residues long. The junction had 8 bases not matched to a gene; V was cut back by 1 base and J by 6 bases. DNA for the CDR3: TGTGCCAGCAGCTTAGTTCCGGGAGGGCCGATCGAGCAGTACTTC. This gives the protein CASSLVPGGPIEQYF. The variable domain in full, completed from reference TRBV7-2 and TRBJ2-7, reads GAGVSQSPSNKVTEKGKDVELRCDPISGHTALYWYRQSLGQGLEFLIYFQGNSAPDKSGLPSDRFSAERTGGSVSTLTIQRTQQEDSAVYLCASSLVPGGPIEQYFGPGTRLTVT.

The chain links TRBV20-1 to TRBJ2-4, with D possibly being TRBD1 or TRBD2 (5 bases each). In germline, CDR1 is DFQATT, CDR2 SNEGSKA (reference sequence). This CDR3 comprises 15 residues. Trimming left V 6 bases short and J 5 bases short, with 20 bases between. CDR3 nucleotide sequence: TGCAGTGCCCTCCCCGGACACCTGAGGGAAAACATTCAGTACTTC. It yields the protein CSALPGHLRENIQYF.

This clonotype has only a few counts. This sequence joins TRBV20-1 and TRBJ2-5; D gene ambiguous. The ends were cut back, 0 bases at V and 0 bases at J, with 14 bases in the middle. This CDR3 has 16 residues. From germline, CDR1 is DFQATT and CDR2 SNEGSKA (reference sequence). The CDR3 here is CSARDPETLYQETQYF. Written as DNA, the CDR3 is TGCAGTGCTAGAGATCCCGAGACTCTGTACCAAGAGACCCAGTACTTC.

This clonotype was counted between two and nine times. The chain joins TRBV18 to TRBJ1-1; D is perhaps TRBD1 (5 bases). Deletions cut 0 bases from V and 9 bases from J, with 11 bases between. Germline V gene sequence: CDR1 KGHSH, CDR2 LQKENI. CDR3 length: 13 residues. The CDR3 sequence is CASSPPGVQQAFF. In nucleotides, the CDR3 is TGTGCCAGCTCACCACCGGGGGTTCAGCAAGCTTTCTTT.

This clonotype was seen a few times. The chain joins TRBV5-1 to TRBJ2-1; 7 positions agree with TRBD2. The CDR3 runs to 13 residues. Germline values: CDR1 SGHRS, CDR2 YFSETQ. Trimming took 5 bases from V and 10 from J; bases not matched to a gene: 9. Here the CDR3 reads CASRSGGKQEQFF. The CDR3 coding sequence is TGCGCCAGCAGGTCCGGGGGGAAGCAAGAGCAGTTCTTC.

J is TRBJ2-3 and V is TRBV7-2, with 7 bases fitting TRBD2. The CDR3 totals 16 residues. Germline V CDR1 and CDR2: SGHTA, FQGNSA. After removal of 5 bases from V and 2 bases from J, the junction contained 10 bases not matched to a gene. CDR3 loop: CASSPRLAVNTDTQYF. In nucleotides, the CDR3 is TGTGCCAGCAGCCCAAGACTAGCAGTGAACACAGATACGCAGTATTTT.

This clonotype was counted between two and nine times. This chain connects TRBV11-2 to TRBJ1-3; no clear D gene. The CDR3 has 17 residues. Germline V gene lookup returns CDR1 SGHAT and CDR2 FQNNGV. V was clipped by 8 bases and J by 0 bases, with 20 bases between them. The CDR3 spells CASRPLGPAISGNTIYF. CDR3 coding DNA: TGTGCCAGCCGCCCGTTAGGGCCGGCAATCTCTGGAAACACCATATATTTT.

The chain is built from TRBV19 and TRBJ2-1; either TRBD1 or TRBD2 may supply D (5 bases each). Germline CDR1 is LNHDA and CDR2 is SQIVND (reference sequence). Trimming shortened V by 5 bases and J by 2 bases, and 10 bases separated the two germline ends. This CDR3 contains 14 residues. The CDR3 DNA reads as TGTGCCAGTAGTGGTGGGGGAGCCTACAATGAGCAGTTCTTC. Protein sequence: CASSGGGAYNEQFF.

This clonotype was counted ten times or more. The V call is TRBV11-2, the J call TRBJ2-4; no clear D gene. CDR1 and CDR2 (germline): SGHAT, FQNNGV. Between the trimmed V and J ends, which lost 2 bases and 7 bases, there was a span of 3 bases. The CDR3 has 11 residues. The CDR3 DNA sequence: TGTGCCAGCAGCTTATCGAACATTCAGTACTTC. Protein product: CASSLSNIQYF.

The chain uses TRBV7-6 and TRBJ2-3, with 7 bases that match TRBD2. CDR1 is SGHVS, CDR2 FNYEAQ, per germline. J was trimmed by 4 bases and V by 5 bases; bases with no gene match: 12. The CDR3 extends over 16 amino acids. The CDR3 reads CASSRAAGAVADTQYF. The DNA for the CDR3 is TGTGCCAGCAGCCGCGCGGCGGGAGCGGTGGCAGATACGCAGTATTTT.

Only a few counts were recorded for this clonotype. The chain carries TRBV7-6 and TRBJ2-1, with TRBD2 matching over 7 bases. With 5 bases clipped from V and 6 bases from J, the junction kept 10 bases outside the gene matches. This CDR3 has 15 amino acids. Germline V lookup: CDR1 SGHVS, CDR2 FNYEAQ. The CDR3 here is CASSQGLQRTNEQFF. CDR3 bases: TGTGCCAGCAGCCAGGGACTACAGAGGACCAATGAGCAGTTCTTC.

This clonotype was detected many times. V is TRBV11-2 and J is TRBJ2-1; D is unclear. The germline CDR1 and CDR2 sequences are SGHAT and FQNNGV. Deletions cut 1 base from V and 13 bases from J, with 11 bases between. This CDR3 has 12 amino acids. CDR3 nucleotides: TGTGCCAGCAGCTTAGTATCGGCCTACCAGTTCTTC. Its protein is CASSLVSAYQFF.

This clonotype was picked up a small number of times. V is TRBV20-1 and J is TRBJ1-2; 9 bases line up with TRBD1. Germline loops: CDR1 DFQATT, CDR2 SNEGSKA (reference sequence). V lost 5 bases and J lost 4; bases outside the gene matches: 5. The CDR3 spans 13 residues. CDR3 DNA sequence: TGCAGTGCTTTGGGACAGGGCTTCTATGGCTACACCTTC. Residues: CSALGQGFYGYTF.

This clonotype came up many times. The CDR3 loop reads CASSLLNNEQFF. The CDR3 nucleotides read TGTGCCAGCAGCTTATTAAACAATGAGCAGTTCTTC. The rearrangement uses TRBV7-9 and TRBJ2-1; D unclear. The V end lost 2 bases, the J end lost 5 bases, and 4 bases lay between the germline ends. The CDR3 sequence is 12 residues long. Germline CDR1 and CDR2: SEHNR and FQNEAQ (reference sequence).

The chain has TRBV18 and TRBJ2-1; TRBD2 agrees at 8 bases. Germline V gene data show CDR1 as KGHSH and CDR2 as LQKENI. This CDR3 comprises 13 residues. The V and J ends lost 2 bases and 8 bases, in that order; junction bases with no gene match: 2. The CDR3 DNA follows: TGTGCCAGCTCACCAGCGACTAGCGATGAGCAGTTCTTC. Translating it yields CASSPATSDEQFF. Together with reference TRBV18 and TRBJ2-1, the CDR3 gives the full variable domain: NAGVMQNPRHLVRRRGQEARLRCSPMKGHSHVYWYRQLPEEGLKFMVYLQKENIIDESGMPKERFSAEFPKEGPSILRIQQVVRGDSAAYFCASSPATSDEQFFGPGTRLTVL.

This clonotype was detected ten times or more. This chain uses TRBV18 with TRBJ2-5; TRBD2 agrees at 8 bases. The CDR3 runs 16 residues. The V gene end was trimmed by 3 bases and the J gene end by 5 bases; junction bases not matched to a gene: 11. The germline CDR1 and CDR2 sequences are KGHSH and LQKENI. CDR3 nucleotide sequence: TGTGCCAGCTCACCGTCATCGGGAGGGGGAGTGGAGACCCAGTACTTC. Its translation is CASSPSSGGGVETQYF.